The 18 T cell receptor beta chains reported below all come from one sample, sequenced in a study of beta chain features in type 1 diabetes. Of the isolated RNA, all was reverse transcribed, and so the sequenced material was expressed TCRB transcripts. Sequenced by immunoSEQ multiplex PCR; TCRdb stores in-frame clones only, minus some. Of about 900,000 clones in the sample, under 20% are singletons; the top ten hold around 0.02%. Sequencing input: naive CD4+ T cells from blood. These receptors all stem from a woman aged 18-29 years in good health.

This clone came up a few times. V and J are TRBV7-2 and TRBJ2-3, with 7 bases fitting TRBD1. The CDR3 has 14 residues. The germline V gene has CDR1 SGHTA and CDR2 FQGNSA. Germline trimming cut 1 base from V and 9 bases from J; bases unmatched to any gene: 7. CDR3 residues: CASSLGGTVITQYF. The CDR3 coding sequence is TGTGCCAGCAGCTTAGGGGGGACAGTTATCACGCAGTATTTT.

V usage is TRBV15 and J usage is TRBJ1-5, with no clear D. V was shortened by 0 bases and J by 0 bases, with 15 bases between the two germline ends. The V gene's germline CDR1 is LNHNV and CDR2 YYDKDF (reference sequence). The CDR3 runs to 18 residues. The DNA of the CDR3 is TGTGCCACCAGCAGAGACAGGACCGGGCGATATAGCAATCAGCCCCAGCATTTT. Translated: CATSRDRTGRYSNQPQHF.

This clone is a singleton in its sample. This chain's CDR3 is CASRDSGTYNEQFF. For the CDR3, the DNA is TGTGCCAGCAGGGACAGCGGTACCTACAATGAGCAGTTCTTC. V and J are TRBV2 and TRBJ2-1, with D tentatively TRBD1 (6 bases). Trimming cost V 6 bases and J 2 bases, with 11 bases left between them. Germline loops: CDR1 SNHLY, CDR2 FYNNEI. The CDR3 length is 14 residues.

V is TRBV29-1 and J is TRBJ1-2; D unclear. Germline V lookup: CDR1 SQVTM, CDR2 ANQGSEA. This CDR3 region has 13 residues. V lost 6 bases, J lost 5 bases, and 16 bases lay in between. The CDR3 DNA follows: TGCAGCGTCAGAACCCAGGAAGCGTATGGCTACACCTTC. Translation gives CSVRTQEAYGYTF.

The chain carries TRBV28 and TRBJ2-7, with TRBD1 identical over 8 bases. There are 12 residues in the CDR3. After removal of 11 bases from V and 2 bases from J, the junction contained 5 bases not matched to a gene. Looked up from germline, CDR1 is MDHEN and CDR2 is SYDVKM. The CDR3 sequence is CAHRGSAYEQYF. In DNA form, the CDR3 reads TGTGCCCACAGGGGGTCAGCCTACGAGCAGTACTTC.

This clone was recorded only once. The chain joins TRBV4-3 to TRBJ1-6, with 10 bases that match TRBD1. The CDR3 spans 17 residues. J gave up 2 bases and V 1 base, and 2 bases lay outside the gene matches. From germline, CDR1 is LGHNA and CDR2 YSLEER. The CDR3 nucleotides are TGCGCCAGCAGCCAAGGACAGGGGGCCCCCTATAATTCACCCCTCCACTTT. As protein: CASSQGQGAPYNSPLHF.

J is TRBJ2-7 and V is TRBV7-6, with TRBD2 matching over 14 bases. CDR3 size: 16 residues. The ends lost 5 bases at V and 3 bases at J; junction bases unmatched: 6. Germline CDR1 SGHVS, CDR2 FNYEAQ. This chain's CDR3 is CASSNRLAGGIYEQYF. The CDR3 DNA is TGTGCCAGCAGCAACAGACTAGCGGGAGGGATCTACGAGCAGTACTTC. Together with reference TRBV7-6 and TRBJ2-7, the CDR3 gives the full variable domain: GAGVSQSPRYKVTKRGQDVALRCDPISGHVSLYWYRQALGQGPEFLTYFNYEAQQDKSGLPNDRFSAERPEGSISTLTIQRTEQRDSAMYRCASSNRLAGGIYEQYFGPGTRLTVT.

This clone was observed a few times. This chain uses TRBV7-8 with TRBJ2-7; D remains ambiguous. V was pared by 0 bases and J by 5 bases, with 11 bases between. Germline V lookup: CDR1 SGHVS, CDR2 FQNEAQ. The CDR3 is 14 amino acids. Written as DNA, the CDR3 is TGTGCCAGCAGCTTAGCGGATTTGTTCCACGAGCAGTACTTC. It specifies CASSLADLFHEQYF.

This chain connects TRBV4-1 to TRBJ2-5; D unclear. The germline CDR1 and CDR2 sequences are MGHRA and YSYEKL. Deletions cut 0 bases from V and 11 bases from J, with 13 bases between. The CDR3 has 13 amino acids. CDR3 DNA: TGCGCCAGCAGCCAAGATAGACTGAGCTTACAGTACTTC. Its translation: CASSQDRLSLQYF.

The CDR3 loop reads CASSFRALNTGELFF. The CDR3 nucleotides read TGTGCCAGCAGTTTCAGGGCTCTGAACACCGGGGAGCTGTTTTTT. This chain links TRBV28 with TRBJ2-2, with TRBD1 as a possible D gene (5 bases). The CDR3 sequence is 15 residues long. V dropped 3 bases and J dropped 1 base, with 9 bases sitting between them. Germline CDR1 MDHEN, CDR2 SYDVKM.

This clone is a singleton in its sample. The chain combines TRBV6-4 with TRBJ2-4; D call uncertain. Germline V gene data show CDR1 as MRHNA and CDR2 as SNTAGT. V was clipped by 6 bases and J by 5 bases, with 11 bases between them. The CDR3 is 13 residues long. Here the CDR3 DNA reads TGTGCCAGCAGAGTCTGCCAACAAAACATTCAGTACTTC. Translation: CASRVCQQNIQYF.

This chain links TRBV27 with TRBJ1-1; no clear D gene. Looked up from germline, CDR1 is MNHEY and CDR2 is SMNVEV (reference sequence). V lost 10 bases to trimming and J lost 1 base, with 28 bases between them. The CDR3 consists of 18 residues. CDR3 DNA: TGTGCCACCAAACCTCGTACGGGTCTCGCTACTCAGAACACTGAAGCTTTCTTT. Translating gives CATKPRTGLATQNTEAFF.

J is TRBJ2-7 and V is TRBV11-2; unclear D gene. This CDR3 spans 11 amino acids. V was pared by 5 bases and J by 9 bases, with 11 bases between. The germline V gene has CDR1 SGHAT and CDR2 FQNNGV. In DNA form, the CDR3 reads TGTGCCAGCAGCACATCAGTTCGGCAGTACTTC. The encoded protein is CASSTSVRQYF.

This clone was recorded a few times. The V and J genes are TRBV18 and TRBJ2-5; D gene ambiguous. Germline CDR1 KGHSH, CDR2 LQKENI. Trimming took off 1 base at V and 5 bases at J, with 11 bases between the two ends. This CDR3 region has 14 residues. DNA for the CDR3: TGTGCCAGCTCACCACAAAGGGTCTGGGAGACCCAGTACTTC. Protein: CASSPQRVWETQYF.

The chain uses TRBV7-6 and TRBJ2-5; no clear D gene. The CDR3 has 12 amino acids. CDR1 is SGHVS, CDR2 FNYEAQ, per germline. V shed 4 bases and J shed 4 bases, with 7 bases lying between them. CDR3: CASSSIRETQYF. The CDR3, as DNA: TGTGCCAGCAGCTCCATCCGAGAGACCCAGTACTTC.

This chain joins TRBV18 and TRBJ2-6, with D possibly matching TRBD2 (5 bases). CDR1 KGHSH and CDR2 LQKENI come from the germline V gene. This CDR3 is 14 amino acids long. Trimming left V 6 bases short and J 4 bases short, with 10 bases between. This CDR3 reads CASSRGDGANVLTF. CDR3 DNA sequence: TGTGCCAGCTCCCGGGGTGACGGGGCCAACGTCCTGACTTTC.

The J gene is TRBJ2-1, the V gene TRBV10-3; 7 bases align to TRBD1. Germline assignment: CDR1 ENHRY and CDR2 SYGVKD. The trim removed 0 bases at V and 6 bases at J, leaving 2 bases unmatched. The CDR3 totals 14 residues. This CDR3 is CAISESGTVNEQFF. The CDR3 DNA follows: TGTGCCATCAGTGAGTCGGGGACAGTCAATGAGCAGTTCTTC.

The chain has TRBV7-3 and TRBJ2-5; D not resolved. The V end was cut by 1 base, the J end by 2 bases, with 5 bases between. The germline V gene encodes CDR1 SGHTA and CDR2 FQGTGA. This CDR3 spans 13 amino acids. DNA for the CDR3: TGTGCCAGCAGCTTAATGGAGCAAGAGACCCAGTACTTC. This gives the protein CASSLMEQETQYF.